The 20 T cell receptor beta chains presented below share a single source sample, sequenced in a study of human T cells and chemical hapten exposure. Time point defined: healthy volunteer bleed at 6 weeks. The total RNA was obtained from whole blood that was not fractionated. TCRdb recomputed calls from the RACE reads with MiXCR, one row per CDR3 protein. The table records around 80,000 distinct CDR3 sequences, about 8.7% of them present only once. The material sequenced was whole blood. Receptors were obtained from a male donor in good health. Some clones in this sample may be carry-over from other donors' samples.

The sample holds many counts of this clonotype. The chain joins TRBV12-3 or TRBV12-4 to TRBJ2-1; unclear D gene. Trimming pared 7 bases from V and 8 bases from J, leaving 18 bases between. The CDR3 covers 14 residues. CDR3: CASTQNSGGDEQFF. Here the CDR3 DNA reads TGTGCCAGCACCCAAAACAGTGGTGGGGATGAGCAGTTCTTC.

The V and J genes are TRBV12-3 or TRBV12-4 and TRBJ1-2; D is ambiguous. V was cut by 3 bases and J by 8 bases, with 7 bases left in between. This CDR3 contains 11 residues. DNA of the CDR3: TGTGCCAGCAGTTTGGGCGACGGCTACACCTTC. As protein: CASSLGDGYTF.

J is TRBJ2-1 and V is TRBV27; D possibly corresponds to TRBD1 (6 bases). V dropped 5 bases and J dropped 0 bases, with 11 bases sitting between them. CDR1 and CDR2 (germline): MNHEY, SMNVEV (reference sequence). This CDR3 comprises 15 residues. CDR3 sequence (DNA): TGTGCCAGCAGTCGGACAGACAGCTCCTACAATGAGCAGTTCTTC. This encodes CASSRTDSSYNEQFF.

The chain employs TRBV7-2 and TRBJ1-1; possible D gene TRBD1, 6 bases. CDR1 and CDR2 (germline): SGHTA, FQGNSA. This CDR3 has 14 residues. V lost 2 bases, J lost 5 bases, and 12 bases lay in between. In DNA form, the CDR3 reads TGTGCCAGCAGCTTATCAGGGGCGGGGACTGAAGCTTTCTTT. Protein: CASSLSGAGTEAFF.

This clonotype occurred a few times. The chain couples TRBV5-4 to TRBJ2-1; 7 bases agree with TRBD2. Germline CDR1 is SGHNT and CDR2 is YYREEE (reference sequence). V lost 0 bases to trimming and J lost 7 bases; unmatched junction nucleotides: 7. The CDR3 is 15 amino acids. The CDR3 here is CASSLDSGAGNEQFF. The CDR3 bases are TGTGCCAGCAGCTTGGATTCGGGAGCGGGGAATGAGCAGTTCTTC.

This clonotype was seen a few times. This chain uses TRBV29-1 with TRBJ2-3; a possible D gene is TRBD1 (6 bases). The CDR3 is 15 amino acids. Trimming removed 3 bases at V and 3 bases at J, with 16 bases between. Germline V lookup: CDR1 SQVTM, CDR2 ANQGSEA. CDR3 coding DNA: TGCAGCGTTGACCCCGACAGGAAAGTGACAGATACGCAGTATTTT. Its translation: CSVDPDRKVTDTQYF.

At least ten counts were recorded for this clonotype. The chain joins TRBV7-2 to TRBJ2-3; perhaps TRBD2 as D (6 bases). This CDR3 has 15 residues. Trimming pared 6 bases from V and 2 bases from J, leaving 15 bases between. Per the germline V gene, CDR1 is SGHTA and CDR2 is FQGNSA. CDR3 coding DNA: TGTGCCAGCAGTTCCGCGGGGCGAGACACAGATACGCAGTATTTT. Translation gives CASSSAGRDTDTQYF.

Turning to this clonotype: Being one base from a much bigger clone, this may be a read error. The rearrangement links TRBV3-1 to TRBJ1-4; TRBD1 matches at 9 bases. Germline loops: CDR1 LGHDT, CDR2 YNNKEL (reference sequence). The CDR3 totals 15 residues. With V trimmed by 7 bases and J by 0 bases, 3 bases remained unmatched. The CDR3 is CASNRGPATNEKLFF. CDR3 sequence (DNA): TGTGCCAGCAACAGGGGGCCCGCAACTAATGAAAAACTGTTTTTT.

This clonotype counts as medium-sized. V usage is TRBV20-1 and J usage is TRBJ1-1, with D unclear. In germline, CDR1 is DFQATT, CDR2 SNEGSKA (reference sequence). V shed 1 base and J shed 3 bases, with 6 bases lying between them. This CDR3 has 12 amino acids. Written as DNA, the CDR3 is TGCAGTGCTAGAGCAAGGGACACTGAAGCTTTCTTT. It translates to CSARARDTEAFF.

This clonotype appeared many times. The rearrangement joins TRBV7-9 to TRBJ2-7; TRBD1 matches 8 bases. The V gene end was trimmed by 5 bases and the J gene end by 2 bases; junction bases not matched to a gene: 14. Per the germline V gene, CDR1 is SEHNR and CDR2 is FQNEAQ (reference sequence). There are 17 residues in the CDR3. The CDR3, as DNA: TGTGCCAGCAGCCCCGGCGTCGCCGGACAGGGAACCTACGAGCAGTACTTC. It yields the protein CASSPGVAGQGTYEQYF.

The V gene is TRBV12-3 or TRBV12-4, the J gene TRBJ1-1, with a weak D call TRBD1 (6 bases). The CDR3 totals 14 residues. V shed 7 bases and J shed 5 bases, with 17 bases lying between them. CDR3 nucleotides: TGTGCCAGCATCCCGGGGGCTCTGATGACTGAAGCTTTCTTT. Translated, it gives CASIPGALMTEAFF.

This chain uses TRBV5-6 with TRBJ1-1; possibly TRBD1 for D (6 bases). Germline CDR1 SGHDT, CDR2 YYEEEE. The V and J ends lost 1 base and 0 bases respectively, with 13 bases between them. There are 16 residues in the CDR3. The CDR3 region is CASSLYRVPMNTEAFF. For the CDR3, the DNA is TGTGCCAGCAGCTTGTACAGGGTCCCCATGAACACTGAAGCTTTCTTT.

The chain recombines TRBV5-1 with TRBJ1-2; tentative D call: TRBD1 (6 bases). This CDR3 region has 15 residues. Trimming stripped 0 bases from V and 5 bases from J, with 14 bases between. Germline V gene lookup returns CDR1 SGHRS and CDR2 YFSETQ. CDR3 loop: CASSLDGGQEYGYTF. CDR3 bases: TGCGCCAGCAGCTTGGATGGGGGGCAGGAGTATGGCTACACCTTC.

This chain uses TRBV4-3 with TRBJ2-3; D remains ambiguous. Germline-derived CDR1 and CDR2 are LGHNA and YSLEER. The ends were cut back, 3 bases at V and 7 bases at J, with 14 bases in the middle. The length of the CDR3 is 14 residues. CDR3 coding DNA: TGCGCCAGCAGCCAGGGTCTCGTGGCTCATACGCAGTATTTT. Translated, it gives CASSQGLVAHTQYF.

The J gene is TRBJ1-3, the V gene TRBV6-5; D is unclear. Germline CDR1 MNHEY, CDR2 SVGAGI. The CDR3 runs to 13 residues. The germline V and J ends were trimmed by 4 bases and 2 bases, with 6 bases remaining between them. The CDR3 here is CASSSNAGNTIYF. The CDR3 region has the DNA TGTGCCAGCAGTTCAAACGCTGGAAACACCATATATTTT.

The table lists this clonotype with a few counts. CDR3 in amino acids: CASSYGPEEGIEAFF. The DNA of the CDR3 is TGTGCCAGCAGTTACGGCCCAGAGGAGGGGATTGAAGCTTTCTTT. J is TRBJ1-1 and V is TRBV6-5, with D tentatively TRBD1 (5 bases). The V end was cut by 2 bases, the J end by 7 bases, with 17 bases between. The germline V gene has CDR1 MNHEY and CDR2 SVGAGI. The CDR3 is 15 amino acids.

This clonotype was observed many times. The chain links TRBV10-3 to TRBJ2-7; D assignment may be TRBD1 or TRBD2 (7 bases each). Trimming left V 6 bases short and J 2 bases short, with 17 bases between. The CDR3 contains 15 residues. Germline assignment: CDR1 ENHRY and CDR2 SYGVKD. CDR3 nucleotides: TGTGCCATCAGGGAAGCGGGGACAGAAACCTACGAGCAGTACTTC. This encodes CAIREAGTETYEQYF.

This clonotype was counted between two and nine times. CDR3 nucleotides: TGCAGTGCTAGAGATAGGAGTGGTCAGCCCCAGCATTTT. This sequence encodes CSARDRSGQPQHF. The chain combines TRBV20-1 with TRBJ1-5; D call uncertain. This CDR3 is built from 13 residues. Deletions cut 0 bases from V and 6 bases from J, with 9 bases between. Germline V gene sequence: CDR1 DFQATT, CDR2 SNEGSKA (reference sequence).

This clonotype was detected only a few times. The gene calls are TRBV7-8 and TRBJ2-3, with a weak D call TRBD2 (6 bases). The length of the CDR3 is 14 residues. Germline V gene lookup returns CDR1 SGHVS and CDR2 FQNEAQ. V gave up 4 bases and J gave up 4 bases, with 12 bases separating them. Here the CDR3 reads CASSSRLDSDTQYF. The DNA for the CDR3 is TGTGCCAGCAGCTCACGACTAGATTCAGATACGCAGTATTTT.

This clonotype was observed a handful of times. This chain joins TRBV6-5 and TRBJ2-5; D is possibly TRBD2 (7 bases). V lost 5 bases and J lost 5, with 24 bases in between. Germline CDR1 reads MNHEY; CDR2 reads SVGAGI. The CDR3 length is 17 residues. CDR3 protein: CASSLLSLGGARETQYF. The CDR3 DNA reads TGTGCCAGCAGTCTTCTATCGCTTGGGGGGGCGCGTGAGACCCAGTACTTC.